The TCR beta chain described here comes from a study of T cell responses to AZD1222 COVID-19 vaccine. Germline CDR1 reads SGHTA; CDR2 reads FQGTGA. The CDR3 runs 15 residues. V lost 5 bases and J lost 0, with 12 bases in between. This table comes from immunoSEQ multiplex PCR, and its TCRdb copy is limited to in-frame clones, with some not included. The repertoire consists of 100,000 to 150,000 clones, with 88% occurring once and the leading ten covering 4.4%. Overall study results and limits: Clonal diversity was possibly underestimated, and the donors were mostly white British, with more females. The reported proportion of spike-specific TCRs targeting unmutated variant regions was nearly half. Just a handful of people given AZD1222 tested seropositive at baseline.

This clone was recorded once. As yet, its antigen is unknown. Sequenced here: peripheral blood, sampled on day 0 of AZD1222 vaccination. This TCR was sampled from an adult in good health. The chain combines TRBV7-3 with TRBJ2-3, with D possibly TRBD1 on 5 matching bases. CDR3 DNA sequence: TGTGCCAGCAGCCCTGGGGCAGGGAGCACAGATACGCAGTATTTT. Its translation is CASSPGAGSTDTQYF.